What follows are 29 T cell receptor beta chains derived from one specimen sequenced in a study of immune cell composition in non-small cell lung cancer. Here immunoSEQ multiplex PCR was the method, and the copy in TCRdb shows in-frame clones only, minus some. The sample lists nearly 7,000 clones, around 70% occurring once. Specimen: lung tumor tissue. The source is a human donor with non-small cell lung cancer.

The V call is TRBV30, the J call TRBJ1-1; 7 positions match TRBD1. Germline CDR1 GTSNPN, CDR2 SVGIG (reference sequence). This CDR3 contains 13 residues. Trimming at V came to 8 bases and at J to 0 bases, leaving 6 bases not matched to a gene. DNA of the CDR3: TGTGCCGGGGGACAGAGAATGAACACTGAAGCTTTCTTT. As protein: CAGGQRMNTEAFF.

The chain is built from TRBV5-4 and TRBJ1-1; D call uncertain. V was pared by 1 base and J by 0 bases, with 10 bases between. The length of the CDR3 is 15 residues. Germline V gives CDR1 SGHNT, CDR2 YYREEE (reference sequence). The CDR3 loop reads CASSLKQTLNTEAFF. CDR3 coding DNA: TGTGCCAGCAGCTTGAAACAGACCTTGAACACTGAAGCTTTCTTT.

This chain uses TRBV2 with TRBJ2-2; 9 nucleotides align to TRBD1. Germline-derived CDR1 and CDR2 are SNHLY and FYNNEI. V was pared by 5 bases and J by 5 bases, with 9 bases of the junction left unmatched. This CDR3 contains 16 residues. For the CDR3, the DNA is TGTGCCAGCAGTCTGACAGGGGGGAAGCTTACCGGGGAGCTGTTTTTT. Amino acid sequence: CASSLTGGKLTGELFF.

J is TRBJ2-3 and V is TRBV5-1, with 8 bases lining up with TRBD2. The junction had 11 bases not matched to a gene; V was cut back by 6 bases and J by 2 bases. Germline loops: CDR1 SGHRS, CDR2 YFSETQ. This CDR3 has 16 amino acids. Here the CDR3 reads CASTTGGGQFTDTQYF. Here the CDR3 DNA reads TGCGCCAGCACCACCGGCGGGGGGCAGTTCACAGATACGCAGTATTTT.

The CDR3 sequence: CASSYVGAGAGNEQFF. As DNA, the CDR3 is TGTGCCAGCAGTTATGTCGGGGCGGGGGCGGGCAATGAGCAGTTCTTC. J is TRBJ2-1 and V is TRBV6-5, with D tentatively TRBD2 (7 bases). The CDR3 sequence is 16 residues long. CDR1 is MNHEY and CDR2 is SVGAGI in the germline V gene. Trimming removed 3 bases at V and 6 bases at J, with 18 bases between.

V and J are TRBV5-4 and TRBJ2-7; possible D gene TRBD2, 5 bases. The germline CDR1 and CDR2 sequences are SGHNT and YYREEE (reference sequence). The CDR3 has 13 residues. Trimming removed 4 bases from V and 5 bases from J, with 13 bases in between. Here the CDR3 reads CASSGTSYDEQYF. The CDR3, as DNA: TGTGCCAGCAGCGGAACTAGTTATGACGAGCAGTACTTC.

This sequence joins TRBV5-1 and TRBJ2-1, with D possibly TRBD2 on 6 matching bases. V lost 5 bases and J lost 3, with 18 bases in between. The CDR3 consists of 16 residues. Germline CDR1 SGHRS, CDR2 YFSETQ. The CDR3 nucleotides read TGCGCCAGCAGTAAAGGGGACTTGTCGAGCTACAATGAGCAGTTCTTC. Protein product: CASSKGDLSSYNEQFF.

The chain carries TRBV2 and TRBJ2-4; D perhaps matches TRBD2 (6 bases). Germline V gene lookup returns CDR1 SNHLY and CDR2 FYNNEI. Trimming shortened V by 4 bases and J by 5 bases, and 12 bases separated the two germline ends. The CDR3 is made up of 14 amino acids. The CDR3 here is CASSVARGENIQYF. In DNA form, the CDR3 reads TGTGCCAGCAGTGTGGCCCGCGGGGAAAACATTCAGTACTTC.

The DNA of the CDR3 is TGTGCCAGTAGTATCCTAAGGCCGGGACAGGAAAATGGCTACACCTTC. This encodes CASSILRPGQENGYTF. The V gene is TRBV19, the J gene TRBJ1-2, with 8 bases identical to TRBD1. Trimming cost V 3 bases and J 6 bases; bases outside gene matches: 12. The CDR3 length is 16 residues. Germline-derived CDR1 and CDR2 are LNHDA and SQIVND (reference sequence).

This chain links TRBV23-1 with TRBJ2-7; 11 bases are shared with TRBD1. TRBV23-1 is placed among ORFs of uncertain function. The junction had 6 bases not matched to a gene; V was cut back by 0 bases and J by 5 bases. The CDR3 is 16 residues long. Written as DNA, the CDR3 is TGCGCCAGCAGTCAATCGGACAGGGGGCTTTTGGACGAGCAGTACTTC. It translates to CASSQSDRGLLDEQYF.

The chain uses TRBV14 and TRBJ2-5; 8 bases agree with TRBD2. The CDR3 contains 16 residues. The V segment lost 1 base and the J segment 5 bases; nucleotides outside the gene matches: 9. Per germline, CDR1 SGHDN and CDR2 FVKESK. This CDR3 is CASSQVGSGRGETQYF. CDR3 nucleotides: TGTGCCAGCAGCCAAGTCGGAAGCGGGAGAGGGGAGACCCAGTACTTC.

This chain links TRBV15 with TRBJ2-6, with a weak D call TRBD2 (5 bases). The length of the CDR3 is 18 residues. V was clipped by 3 bases and J by 2 bases, with 17 bases between them. Germline V gives CDR1 LNHNV, CDR2 YYDKDF (reference sequence). This CDR3 reads CATSSAQYFSAGANVLTF. Here the CDR3 DNA reads TGTGCCACCAGCAGCGCACAGTACTTTAGCGCTGGGGCCAACGTCCTGACTTTC.

V is TRBV6-5 and J is TRBJ2-2; tentatively, D is TRBD2 (6 bases). The CDR3 contains 16 residues. The V gene's germline CDR1 is MNHEY and CDR2 SVGAGI. V lost 4 bases, J lost 5 bases, and 17 bases lay in between. DNA for the CDR3: TGTGCCAGCAGTTTCTGGCTGGGGGGATCGACCGGGGAGCTGTTTTTT. This codes for CASSFWLGGSTGELFF.

The chain joins TRBV5-6 to TRBJ1-1; the D gene is possibly TRBD1 (5 bases). CDR1 is SGHDT and CDR2 is YYEEEE in the germline V gene. The length of the CDR3 is 13 residues. The V end lost 1 base, the J end lost 4 bases, and 8 bases lay between the germline ends. DNA of the CDR3: TGTGCCAGCAGCTTGTGGGGCCCCACTGAAGCTTTCTTT. It codes for CASSLWGPTEAFF.

CDR3 in amino acids: CASSTPARRNTEAFF. CDR3 DNA: TGTGCCAGTAGTACCCCCGCGAGGAGGAACACTGAAGCTTTCTTT. This rearrangement joins TRBV19 to TRBJ1-1; D is undetermined. Trimming removed 4 bases at V and 1 base at J, with 13 bases between. There are 15 residues in the CDR3. The germline gives CDR1 LNHDA, CDR2 SQIVND (reference sequence). Full variable domain (rest looked up from reference TRBV19 and TRBJ1-1): DGGITQSPKYLFRKEGQNVTLSCEQNLNHDAMYWYRQDPGQGLRLIYYSQIVNDFQKGDIAEGYSVSREKKESFPLTVTSAQKNPTAFYLCASSTPARRNTEAFFGQGTRLTVV.

The gene calls are TRBV18 and TRBJ1-1; 7 bases are a match to TRBD1. Looked up from germline, CDR1 is KGHSH and CDR2 is LQKENI. After removal of 4 bases from V and 0 bases from J, the junction contained 2 bases not matched to a gene. There are 14 residues in the CDR3. The CDR3 bases are TGTGCCAGCTCACTAGACAGGGTGAACACTGAAGCTTTCTTT. As protein: CASSLDRVNTEAFF.

This rearrangement joins TRBV2 to TRBJ2-3; 7 bases line up with TRBD1. CDR3 length: 15 amino acids. Per the germline V gene, CDR1 is SNHLY and CDR2 is FYNNEI. V shed 7 bases, J shed 7 bases, and the junction held 14 bases outside the gene matches. The CDR3, as DNA: TGTGCCAGCATCCAGACAGGGCGTTTTTTGAATACGCAGTATTTT. Protein product: CASIQTGRFLNTQYF.

This clone is categorized as medium-sized (0.01 to 0.1%). J is TRBJ1-1 and V is TRBV30, with 7 bases that match TRBD1. The CDR3 extends over 14 amino acids. Germline CDR1 reads GTSNPN; CDR2 reads SVGIG (reference sequence). Trimming took 4 bases from V and 10 from J; bases not matched to a gene: 15. The CDR3 here is CAWTRGQFVSGAFF. CDR3 in DNA: TGTGCCTGGACTAGGGGGCAGTTCGTCAGCGGAGCTTTCTTT.

The V gene is TRBV6-1, the J gene TRBJ2-3, with 9 bases lining up with TRBD2. Trimming at V came to 6 bases and at J to 4 bases, leaving 5 bases not matched to a gene. Per germline, CDR1 MNHNS and CDR2 SASEGT. This CDR3 spans 14 amino acids. The CDR3 DNA follows: TGTGCCAGCAGCCCGGGACTAGCTGCAGATACGCAGTATTTT. Residues: CASSPGLAADTQYF.

This clone was seen once. The rearrangement links TRBV5-6 to TRBJ1-5, with D possibly being TRBD1 (5 bases). From germline, CDR1 is SGHDT and CDR2 YYEEEE. V was clipped by 6 bases and J by 6 bases, with 13 bases between them. This CDR3 has 13 residues. CDR3 protein: CASTVGGRQPQHF. As DNA, the CDR3 is TGTGCCAGCACTGTCGGGGGACGTCAGCCCCAGCATTTT.

The chain is built from TRBV7-2 and TRBJ2-7, with TRBD1 matching 8 bases. This CDR3 has 15 amino acids. Trimming at V came to 5 bases and at J to 3 bases, leaving 9 bases not matched to a gene. CDR1 SGHTA and CDR2 FQGNSA come from the germline V gene. CDR3 loop: CASSRSTGALYEQYF. DNA of the CDR3: TGTGCCAGCAGCAGATCGACAGGGGCCCTCTACGAGCAGTACTTC. Combining the CDR3 with reference TRBV7-2 and TRBJ2-7 gives the whole variable domain GAGVSQSPSNKVTEKGKDVELRCDPISGHTALYWYRQSLGQGLEFLIYFQGNSAPDKSGLPSDRFSAERTGGSVSTLTIQRTQQEDSAVYLCASSRSTGALYEQYFGPGTRLTVT.

The rearrangement links TRBV5-1 to TRBJ1-2; 10 positions agree with TRBD1. V gave up 5 bases and J gave up 4 bases; unmatched junction bases: 5. This CDR3 contains 14 residues. Germline loops: CDR1 SGHRS, CDR2 YFSETQ. CDR3 DNA: TGCGCCAGCAGGCGACAGGGGGCTGGCTATGGCTACACCTTC. Translated: CASRRQGAGYGYTF.

The rearrangement links TRBV27 to TRBJ2-5, with D possibly matching TRBD2 (5 bases). With 5 bases removed from V and 5 bases from J, the gap between germline ends came to 24 bases. Looked up from germline, CDR1 is MNHEY and CDR2 is SMNVEV (reference sequence). There are 17 residues in the CDR3. CDR3 nucleotide sequence: TGTGCCAGCAGTACAATCCATGCGGGCTCCCGCTGGGAGACCCAGTACTTC. It codes for CASSTIHAGSRWETQYF.

The chain has TRBV2 and TRBJ1-6; no firm D call. CDR3 length: 13 amino acids. V was trimmed by 8 bases and J by 3 bases, leaving 8 bases between them. From germline, CDR1 is SNHLY and CDR2 FYNNEI. CDR3 nucleotide sequence: TGTGCCAGCGCCGAGGACTATAATTCACCCCTCCACTTT. Translated, it gives CASAEDYNSPLHF.

The chain has TRBV15 and TRBJ2-1; D not resolved. CDR1 and CDR2 from the germline V gene are LNHNV and YYDKDF (reference sequence). Trimming shortened V by 7 bases and J by 2 bases, and 12 bases separated the two germline ends. The CDR3 runs to 14 residues. CDR3 sequence reads: CATMRRGTYNEQFF. For the CDR3, the DNA is TGTGCCACCATGCGTCGAGGCACCTACAATGAGCAGTTCTTC.

The chain uses TRBV7-9 and TRBJ1-1; D perhaps matches TRBD1 (5 bases). Trimming stripped 3 bases from V and 3 bases from J, with 20 bases between. CDR3 length equals 17 residues. Germline CDR1 and CDR2: SEHNR and FQNEAQ (reference sequence). The CDR3 sequence is CASSFWGWGRGDTEAFF. CDR3 bases: TGTGCCAGCAGCTTTTGGGGATGGGGGAGGGGTGACACTGAAGCTTTCTTT.

This chain joins TRBV2 and TRBJ2-1; possible D gene TRBD1, 5 bases. This CDR3 is built from 12 residues. Germline loops: CDR1 SNHLY, CDR2 FYNNEI. The germline V and J ends were trimmed by 11 bases and 8 bases, with 16 bases remaining between them. The CDR3 DNA reads TGTGCCGGGGCCGGGTATTTCCATGAGCAGTTCTTC. It translates to CAGAGYFHEQFF.

V usage is TRBV2 and J usage is TRBJ1-6; 7 bases match TRBD1. The CDR3 extends over 15 amino acids. The V gene end was trimmed by 4 bases and the J gene end by 6 bases; junction bases not matched to a gene: 6. Germline-derived CDR1 and CDR2 are SNHLY and FYNNEI. The CDR3 DNA reads TGTGCCAGCAGTGGGGCAGGGGGATTTAATTCACCCCTCCACTTT. Residues: CASSGAGGFNSPLHF. Based on the CDR3 plus reference TRBV2 and TRBJ1-6, the full variable domain is EPEVTQTPSHQVTQMGQEVILRCVPISNHLYFYWYRQILGQKVEFLVSFYNNEISEKSEIFDDQFSVERPDGSNFTLKIRSTKLEDSAMYFCASSGAGGFNSPLHFGNGTRLTVT.

The genes are TRBV15 and TRBJ2-1; 8 nucleotides agree with TRBD1. The CDR3 totals 14 residues. Per the germline V gene, CDR1 is LNHNV and CDR2 is YYDKDF (reference sequence). V gave up 8 bases and J gave up 2 bases; unmatched junction bases: 5. DNA for the CDR3: TGTGCCACCGCGGACAGGGAAACCTACAATGAGCAGTTCTTC. Translating it yields CATADRETYNEQFF.